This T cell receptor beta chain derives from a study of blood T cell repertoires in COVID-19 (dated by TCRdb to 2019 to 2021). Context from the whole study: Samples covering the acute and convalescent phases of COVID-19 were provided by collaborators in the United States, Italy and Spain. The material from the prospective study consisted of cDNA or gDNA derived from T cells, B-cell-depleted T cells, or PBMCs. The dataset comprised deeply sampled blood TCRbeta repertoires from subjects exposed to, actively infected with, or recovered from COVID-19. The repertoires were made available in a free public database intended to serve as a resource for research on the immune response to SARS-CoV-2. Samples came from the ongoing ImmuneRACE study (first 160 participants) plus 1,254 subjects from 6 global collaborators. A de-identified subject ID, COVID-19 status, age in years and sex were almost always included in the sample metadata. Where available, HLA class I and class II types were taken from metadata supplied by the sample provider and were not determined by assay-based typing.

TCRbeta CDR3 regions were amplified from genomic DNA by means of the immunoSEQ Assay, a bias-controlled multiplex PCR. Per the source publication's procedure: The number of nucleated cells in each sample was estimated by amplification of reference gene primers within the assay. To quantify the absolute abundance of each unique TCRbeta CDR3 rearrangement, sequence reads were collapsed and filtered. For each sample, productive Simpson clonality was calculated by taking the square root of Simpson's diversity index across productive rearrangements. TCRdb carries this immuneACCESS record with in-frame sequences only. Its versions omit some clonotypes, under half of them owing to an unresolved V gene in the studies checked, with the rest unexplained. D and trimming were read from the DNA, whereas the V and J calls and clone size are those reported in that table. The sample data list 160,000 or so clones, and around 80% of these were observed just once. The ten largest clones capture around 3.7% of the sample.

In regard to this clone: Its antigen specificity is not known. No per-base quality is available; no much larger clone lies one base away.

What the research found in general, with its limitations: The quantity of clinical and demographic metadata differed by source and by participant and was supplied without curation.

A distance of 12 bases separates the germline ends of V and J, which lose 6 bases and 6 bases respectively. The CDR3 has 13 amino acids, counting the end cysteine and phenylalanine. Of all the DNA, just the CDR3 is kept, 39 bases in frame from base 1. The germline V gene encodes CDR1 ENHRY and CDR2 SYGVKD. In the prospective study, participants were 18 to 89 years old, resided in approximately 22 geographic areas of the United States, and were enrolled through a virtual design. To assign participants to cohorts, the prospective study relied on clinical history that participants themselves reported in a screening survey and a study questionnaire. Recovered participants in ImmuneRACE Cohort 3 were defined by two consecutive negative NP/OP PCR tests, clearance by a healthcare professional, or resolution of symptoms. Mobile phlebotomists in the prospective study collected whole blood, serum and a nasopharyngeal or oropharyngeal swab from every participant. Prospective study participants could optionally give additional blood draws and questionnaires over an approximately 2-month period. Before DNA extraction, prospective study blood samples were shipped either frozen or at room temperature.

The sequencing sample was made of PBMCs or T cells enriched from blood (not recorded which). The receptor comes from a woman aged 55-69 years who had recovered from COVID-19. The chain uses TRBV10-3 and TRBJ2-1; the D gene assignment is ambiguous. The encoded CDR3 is CAIRTAGTNEQFF. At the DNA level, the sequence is TGTGCCATCAGGACCGCAGGTACCAATGAGCAGTTCTTC.